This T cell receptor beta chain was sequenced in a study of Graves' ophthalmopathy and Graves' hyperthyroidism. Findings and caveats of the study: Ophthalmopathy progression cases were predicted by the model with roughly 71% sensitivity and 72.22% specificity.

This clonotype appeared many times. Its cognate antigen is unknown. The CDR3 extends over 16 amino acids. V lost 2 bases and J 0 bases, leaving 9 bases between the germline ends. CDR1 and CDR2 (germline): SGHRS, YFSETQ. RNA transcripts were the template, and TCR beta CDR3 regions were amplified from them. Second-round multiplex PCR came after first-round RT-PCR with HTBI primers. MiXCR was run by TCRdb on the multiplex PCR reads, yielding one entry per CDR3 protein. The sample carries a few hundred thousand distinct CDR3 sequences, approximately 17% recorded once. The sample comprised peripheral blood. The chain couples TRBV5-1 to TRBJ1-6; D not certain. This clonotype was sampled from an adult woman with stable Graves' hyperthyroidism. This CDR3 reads CASSFGGSSYNSPLHF. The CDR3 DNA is TGCGCCAGCAGCTTTGGAGGAAGCTCCTATAATTCACCCCTCCACTTT.